This T cell receptor (beta chain) appears in the sequencing data of a study of shared clonotypes between healthy human individuals. At deep level, the assay was performed. This table comes from immunoSEQ multiplex PCR, and its TCRdb copy is limited to in-frame clones, with some not included. There are about 2.5 million clones in the sample; 85% to 95% occur only once, and approximately 0.4% lies in the top ten. This CDR3 comprises 13 residues. Germline V lookup: CDR1 KGHSH, CDR2 LQKENI. V shed 3 bases, J shed 4 bases, and the junction held 2 bases outside the gene matches. General study results and limits: For naive CD4 cells, 4% to 6% of clonotypes were shared across a few donors.

On this clone: What it binds is not known. Other nucleotide sequences in the sample specify the same CDR3.

There were no recent acute infections or vaccinations among the donors, who were healthy HIV-negative adults. There were only Caucasian adults among the donors, and all lived in Nashville, Tennessee. The sample taken for sequencing was naive CD4+ T cells from PBMCs. The subset: CD45RA+ positively selected. The TCR comes from a young man in good health. Some clones in this sample may be carry-over from other donors' samples. V is TRBV18 and J is TRBJ1-2, with TRBD1 matching 7 bases. The CDR3 coding sequence is TGTGCCAGCTCACCTGACAGGGTCTATGGCTACACCTTC. Its translation: CASSPDRVYGYTF.